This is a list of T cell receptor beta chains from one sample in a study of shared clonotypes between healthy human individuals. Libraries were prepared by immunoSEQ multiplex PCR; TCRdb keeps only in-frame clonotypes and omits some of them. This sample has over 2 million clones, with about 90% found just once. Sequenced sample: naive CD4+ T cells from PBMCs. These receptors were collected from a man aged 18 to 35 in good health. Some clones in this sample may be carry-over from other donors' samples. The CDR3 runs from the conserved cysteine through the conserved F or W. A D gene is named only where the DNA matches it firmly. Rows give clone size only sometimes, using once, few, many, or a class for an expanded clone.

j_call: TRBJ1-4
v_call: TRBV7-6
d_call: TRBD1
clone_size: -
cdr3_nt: TGTGCCAGCAGCCCAGGGACAGGGGGGAACGGAAAACTGTTTTTT
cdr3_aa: CASSPGTGGNGKLFF

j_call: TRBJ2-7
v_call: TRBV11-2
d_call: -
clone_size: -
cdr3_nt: TGTGCCAGCAGCTTAAGGCTGGGCGGGACGACCTCCTACGAGCAGTACTTC
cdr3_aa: CASSLRLGGTTSYEQYF

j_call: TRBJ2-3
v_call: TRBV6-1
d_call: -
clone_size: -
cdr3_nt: TGTGCCGGACTTAGCGGAGACACAGATACGCAGTATTTT
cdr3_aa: CAGLSGDTDTQYF

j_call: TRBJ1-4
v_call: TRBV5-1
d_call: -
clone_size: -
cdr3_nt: TGCGCCAGCAGCTTGGACACAGGGTTACAAGAAAAACTGTTTTTT
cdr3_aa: CASSLDTGLQEKLFF

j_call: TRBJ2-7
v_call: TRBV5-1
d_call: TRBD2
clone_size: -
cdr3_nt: TGCGCCAGCAGCGATTATTTAGCGGGAGGCGCGCCCTACGAGCAGTACTTC
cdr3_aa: CASSDYLAGGAPYEQYF

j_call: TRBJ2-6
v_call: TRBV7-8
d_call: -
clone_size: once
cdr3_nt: TGTGCCAGCAGCCGCTGGGACGCTGGGGCCAACGTCCTGACTTTC
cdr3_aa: CASSRWDAGANVLTF

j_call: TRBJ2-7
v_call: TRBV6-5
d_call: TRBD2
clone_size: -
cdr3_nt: TGTGCCAGCAGTTACTCGCGCAGCGGGAGCGTTTACGAGCAGTACTTC
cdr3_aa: CASSYSRSGSVYEQYF

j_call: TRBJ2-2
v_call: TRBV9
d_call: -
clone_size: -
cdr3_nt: TGTGCCAGCTCCCGTGTTAGCGCGCTCATCGGAGGGGAGCTGTTTTTT
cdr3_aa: CASSRVSALIGGELFF

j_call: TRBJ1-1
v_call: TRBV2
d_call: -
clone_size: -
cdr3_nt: TGTGCCAGCGAGAGGTTCAGGGACACTGAAGCTTTCTTT
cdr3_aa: CASERFRDTEAFF

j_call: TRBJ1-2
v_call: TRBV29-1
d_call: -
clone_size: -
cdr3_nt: TGCAGCGTCGCATGGACAACCGGGTTAGCTGGCTACACCTTC
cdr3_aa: CSVAWTTGLAGYTF

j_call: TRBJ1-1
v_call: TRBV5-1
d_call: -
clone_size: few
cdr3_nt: TGCGCCAGCAGCTTGGCCATTTCTTCCACTGAAGCTTTCTTT
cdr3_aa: CASSLAISSTEAFF

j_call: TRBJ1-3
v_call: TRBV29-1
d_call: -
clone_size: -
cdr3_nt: TGCAGCGTTGGGGACTCACCTACCCTTTCTGGAAACACCATATATTTT
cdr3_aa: CSVGDSPTLSGNTIYF

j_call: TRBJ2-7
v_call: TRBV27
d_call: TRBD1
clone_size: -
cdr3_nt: TGTGCCAGCAGTTTTCTCCCGGGACAGGGGGAGCAGTACTTC
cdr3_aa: CASSFLPGQGEQYF

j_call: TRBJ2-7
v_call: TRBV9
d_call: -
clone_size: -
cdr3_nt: TGTGCCAGCAGAGGCGGAGCGAGGTACGAGCAGTACTTC
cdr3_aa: CASRGGARYEQYF

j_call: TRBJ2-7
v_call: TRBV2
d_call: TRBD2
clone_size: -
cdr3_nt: TGTGCCAGCAGGACAAGACTAGCGGGAATTGACGAGCAGTACTTC
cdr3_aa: CASRTRLAGIDEQYF

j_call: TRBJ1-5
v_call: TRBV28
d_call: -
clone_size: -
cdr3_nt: TGTGCCAGCAGTCTCAACAGCAATCAGCCCCAGCATTTT
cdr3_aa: CASSLNSNQPQHF

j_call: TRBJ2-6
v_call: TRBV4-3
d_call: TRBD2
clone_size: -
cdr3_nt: TGCGCCAGCAGCCAGGCGATTAGCGGGAGGCCTGGGGCCAACGTCCTGACTTTC
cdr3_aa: CASSQAISGRPGANVLTF

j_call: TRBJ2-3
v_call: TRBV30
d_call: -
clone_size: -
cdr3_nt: TGTGCCTGGAGTGTCCTCGGACTCGGTACTAGCACAGATACGCAGTATTTT
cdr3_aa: CAWSVLGLGTSTDTQYF

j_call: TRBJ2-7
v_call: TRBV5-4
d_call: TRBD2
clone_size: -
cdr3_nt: TGTGCCAGCAGCCTAGAACTAGCGGGAGGGAGCGAGCAGTACTTC
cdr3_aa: CASSLELAGGSEQYF

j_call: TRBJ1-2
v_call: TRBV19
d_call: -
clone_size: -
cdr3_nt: TGTGCCAGTAGTATACTGAGGGTTGCTGGCTACACCTTC
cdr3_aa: CASSILRVAGYTF

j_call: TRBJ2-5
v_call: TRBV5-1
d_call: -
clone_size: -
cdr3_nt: TGCGCCAGCAGCTTGTGGATAGACAGTGCAGAGACCCAGTACTTC
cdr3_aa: CASSLWIDSAETQYF

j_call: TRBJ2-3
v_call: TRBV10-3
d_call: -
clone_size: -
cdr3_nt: TGTGCCATCAGTCCTTTTTCCCACGATACGCAGTATTTT
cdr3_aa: CAISPFSHDTQYF

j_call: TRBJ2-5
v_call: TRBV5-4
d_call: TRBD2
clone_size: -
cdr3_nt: TGTGCCAGCAGCCCTAACACTAGCGGGAGAAAGACCCAGTACTTC
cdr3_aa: CASSPNTSGRKTQYF

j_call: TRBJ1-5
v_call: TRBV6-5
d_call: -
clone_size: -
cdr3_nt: TGTGCCAGCGCTAATCAGCCCCAGCATTTT
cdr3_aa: CASANQPQHF

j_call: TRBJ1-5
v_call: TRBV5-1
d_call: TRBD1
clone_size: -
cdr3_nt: TGCGCCAGCAGCTTGGAGTCAGGGGGTAGTCAGCCCCAGCATTTT
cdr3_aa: CASSLESGGSQPQHF

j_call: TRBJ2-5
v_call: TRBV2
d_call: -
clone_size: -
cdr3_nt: TGTGCCAGCAGTGTTAGGAGACAAGAGACCCAGTACTTC
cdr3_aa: CASSVRRQETQYF

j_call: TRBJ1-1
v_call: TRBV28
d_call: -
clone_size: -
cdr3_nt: TGTGCCAGCAGCGTAAGGTTGCAGGTCCACACTGAAGCTTTCTTT
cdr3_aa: CASSVRLQVHTEAFF

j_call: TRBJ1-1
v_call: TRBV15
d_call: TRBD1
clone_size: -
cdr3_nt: TGTGCCACCAGCAGAACTGACAGGGGACAATCGACGGGGTTGGTAGCTTTCTTT
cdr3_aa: CATSRTDRGQSTGLVAFF

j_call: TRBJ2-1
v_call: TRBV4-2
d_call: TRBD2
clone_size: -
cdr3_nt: TGTGCCAGCAGCCAAGATGGGTTGGGACTAGCGGGAGCAAATGAGCAGTTCTTC
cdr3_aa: CASSQDGLGLAGANEQFF

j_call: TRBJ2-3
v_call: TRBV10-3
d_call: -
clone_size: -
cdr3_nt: TGTGCCATCAGTGAGTCGGGGAAAGATACGCAGTATTTT
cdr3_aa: CAISESGKDTQYF